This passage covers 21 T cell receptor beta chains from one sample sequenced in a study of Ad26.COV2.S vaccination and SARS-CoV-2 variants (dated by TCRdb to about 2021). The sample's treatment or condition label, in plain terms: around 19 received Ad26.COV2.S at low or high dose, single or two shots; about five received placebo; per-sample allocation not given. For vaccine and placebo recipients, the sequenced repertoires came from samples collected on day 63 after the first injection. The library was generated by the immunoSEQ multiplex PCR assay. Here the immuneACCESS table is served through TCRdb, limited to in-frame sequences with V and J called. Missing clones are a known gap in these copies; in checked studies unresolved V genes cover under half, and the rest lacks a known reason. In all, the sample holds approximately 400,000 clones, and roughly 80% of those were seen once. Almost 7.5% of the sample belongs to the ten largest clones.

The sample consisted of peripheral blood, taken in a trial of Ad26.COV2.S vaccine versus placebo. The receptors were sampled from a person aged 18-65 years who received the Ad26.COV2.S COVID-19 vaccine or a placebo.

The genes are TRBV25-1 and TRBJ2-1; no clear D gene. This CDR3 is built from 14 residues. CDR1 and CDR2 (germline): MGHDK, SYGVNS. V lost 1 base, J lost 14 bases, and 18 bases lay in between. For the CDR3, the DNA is TGTGCCAGCAGTGAATTCTCCGTGGCCTTGGGTGAGTTCTTC. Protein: CASSEFSVALGEFF.

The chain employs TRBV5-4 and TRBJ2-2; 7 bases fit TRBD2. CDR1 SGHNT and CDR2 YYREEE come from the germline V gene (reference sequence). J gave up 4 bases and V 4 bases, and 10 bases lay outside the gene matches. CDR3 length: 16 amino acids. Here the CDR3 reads CASSPIIGRGTGELFF. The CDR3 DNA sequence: TGTGCCAGCAGCCCGATTATTGGGAGGGGCACCGGGGAGCTGTTTTTT.

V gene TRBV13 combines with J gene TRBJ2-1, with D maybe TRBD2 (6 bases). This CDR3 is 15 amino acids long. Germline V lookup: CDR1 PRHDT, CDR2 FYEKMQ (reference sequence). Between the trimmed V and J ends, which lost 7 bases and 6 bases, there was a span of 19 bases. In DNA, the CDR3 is TGTGCCAGCATCCCGGGGGACGTGGGGGGCAATGAGCAGTTCTTC. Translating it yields CASIPGDVGGNEQFF.

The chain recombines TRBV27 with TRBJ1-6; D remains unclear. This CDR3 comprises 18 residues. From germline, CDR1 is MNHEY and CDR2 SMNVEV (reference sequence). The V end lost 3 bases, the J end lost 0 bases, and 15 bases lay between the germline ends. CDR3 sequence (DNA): TGTGCCAGCAGTTTGCGAGGGCCCCTCCGCTCCTATAATTCACCCCTCCACTTT. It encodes CASSLRGPLRSYNSPLHF.

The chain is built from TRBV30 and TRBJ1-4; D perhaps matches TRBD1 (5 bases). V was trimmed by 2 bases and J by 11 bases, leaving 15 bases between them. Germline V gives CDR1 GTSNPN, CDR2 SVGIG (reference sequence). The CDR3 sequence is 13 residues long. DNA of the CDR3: TGTGCCTGGAGTCCCGGGGGGGGGAAGAAACTGTTTTTT. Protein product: CAWSPGGGKKLFF.

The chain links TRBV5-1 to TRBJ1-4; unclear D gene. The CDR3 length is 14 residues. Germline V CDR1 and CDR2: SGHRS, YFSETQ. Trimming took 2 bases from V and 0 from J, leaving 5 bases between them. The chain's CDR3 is CASSFFATNEKLFF. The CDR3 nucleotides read TGCGCCAGCAGCTTTTTTGCAACTAATGAAAAACTGTTTTTT.

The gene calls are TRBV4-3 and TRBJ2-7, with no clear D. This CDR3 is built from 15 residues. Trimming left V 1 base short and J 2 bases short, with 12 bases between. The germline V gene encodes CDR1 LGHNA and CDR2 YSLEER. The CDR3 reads CASSQVFPTTYEQYF. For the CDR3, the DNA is TGCGCCAGCAGCCAAGTGTTCCCTACGACCTACGAGCAGTACTTC.

The CDR3 spells CASSNGGFDYGYTF. The CDR3 DNA sequence: TGTGCCAGCAGCAACGGGGGCTTCGACTATGGCTACACCTTC. The chain is built from TRBV4-2 and TRBJ1-2; D is possibly TRBD1 (6 bases). Germline V gene data show CDR1 as LGHNA and CDR2 as YNFKEQ. Trimming cost V 5 bases and J 3 bases, with 13 bases left between them. There are 14 residues in the CDR3.

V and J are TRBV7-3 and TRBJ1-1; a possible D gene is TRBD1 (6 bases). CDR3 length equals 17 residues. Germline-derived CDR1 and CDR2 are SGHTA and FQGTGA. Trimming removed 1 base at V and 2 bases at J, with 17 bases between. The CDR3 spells CASSLISLVQGNTEAFF. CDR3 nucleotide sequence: TGTGCCAGCAGCTTAATTAGTTTAGTACAGGGAAACACTGAAGCTTTCTTT.

The CDR3 DNA reads TGTGCCAGCAGCCCTCGACTAGCTTCTGGGGCCAACGTCCTGACTTTC. Protein product: CASSPRLASGANVLTF. The rearrangement links TRBV11-3 to TRBJ2-6, with 7 bases that match TRBD2. With 5 bases clipped from V and 1 base from J, the junction kept 5 bases outside the gene matches. This CDR3 is 16 amino acids long. In germline, CDR1 is SGHNT, CDR2 YENEEA.

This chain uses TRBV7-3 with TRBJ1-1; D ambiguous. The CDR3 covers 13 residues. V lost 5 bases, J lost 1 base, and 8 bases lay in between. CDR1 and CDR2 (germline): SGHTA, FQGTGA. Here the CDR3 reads CASSPGKNTEAFF. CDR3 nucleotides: TGTGCCAGCAGCCCAGGCAAGAACACTGAAGCTTTCTTT.

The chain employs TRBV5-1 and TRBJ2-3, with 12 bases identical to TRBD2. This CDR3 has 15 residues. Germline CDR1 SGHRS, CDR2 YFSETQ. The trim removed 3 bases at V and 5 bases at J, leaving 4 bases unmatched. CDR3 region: CASSSLTSGRDTQYF. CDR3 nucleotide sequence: TGCGCCAGCAGCTCCTTGACTAGCGGGAGAGATACGCAGTATTTT.

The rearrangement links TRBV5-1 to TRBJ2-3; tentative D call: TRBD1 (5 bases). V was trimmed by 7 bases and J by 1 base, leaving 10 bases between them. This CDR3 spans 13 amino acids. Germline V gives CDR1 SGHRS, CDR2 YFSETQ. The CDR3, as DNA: TGCGCCAGCGGGGCGGACCGCACAGATACGCAGTATTTT. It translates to CASGADRTDTQYF.

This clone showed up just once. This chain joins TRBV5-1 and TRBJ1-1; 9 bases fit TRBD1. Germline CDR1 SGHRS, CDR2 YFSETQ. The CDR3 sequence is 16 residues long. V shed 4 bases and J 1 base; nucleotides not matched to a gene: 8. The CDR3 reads CASSVNPGQGNTEAFF. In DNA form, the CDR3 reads TGCGCCAGCAGCGTGAACCCGGGACAGGGGAACACTGAAGCTTTCTTT.

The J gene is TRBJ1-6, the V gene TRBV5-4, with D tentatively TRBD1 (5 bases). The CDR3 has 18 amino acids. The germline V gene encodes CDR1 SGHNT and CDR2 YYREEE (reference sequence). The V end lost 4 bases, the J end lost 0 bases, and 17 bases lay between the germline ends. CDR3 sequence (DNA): TGTGCCAGCAGCCATACAGGACTCGCGAGCTCCTATAATTCACCCCTCCACTTT. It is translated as CASSHTGLASSYNSPLHF.

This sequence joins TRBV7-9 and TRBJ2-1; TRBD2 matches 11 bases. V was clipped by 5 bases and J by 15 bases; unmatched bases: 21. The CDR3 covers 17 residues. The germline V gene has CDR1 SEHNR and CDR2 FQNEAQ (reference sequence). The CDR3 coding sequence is TGTGCCAGCAGCGTGACAGGAGCCGGTCTAGCGGGAGGTCTTCCGTTCTTC. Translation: CASSVTGAGLAGGLPFF.

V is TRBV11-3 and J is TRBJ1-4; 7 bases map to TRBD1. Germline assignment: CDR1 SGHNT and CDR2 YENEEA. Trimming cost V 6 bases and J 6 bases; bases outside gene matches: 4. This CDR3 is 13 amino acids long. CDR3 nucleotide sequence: TGTGCCAGCAGGCGAGACAGGGATGAAAAACTGTTTTTT. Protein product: CASRRDRDEKLFF. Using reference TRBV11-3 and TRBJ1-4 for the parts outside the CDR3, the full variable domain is EAGVVQSPRYKIIEKKQPVAFWCNPISGHNTLYWYLQNLGQGPELLIRYENEEAVDDSQLPKDRFSAERLKGVDSTLKIQPAELGDSAVYLCASRRDRDEKLFFGSGTQLSVL.

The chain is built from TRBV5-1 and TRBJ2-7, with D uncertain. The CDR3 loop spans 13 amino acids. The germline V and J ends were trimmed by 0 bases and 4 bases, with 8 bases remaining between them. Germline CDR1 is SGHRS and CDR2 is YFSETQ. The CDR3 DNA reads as TGCGCCAGCAGCTTGGCCCCGGAGTACGAGCAGTACTTC. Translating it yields CASSLAPEYEQYF.

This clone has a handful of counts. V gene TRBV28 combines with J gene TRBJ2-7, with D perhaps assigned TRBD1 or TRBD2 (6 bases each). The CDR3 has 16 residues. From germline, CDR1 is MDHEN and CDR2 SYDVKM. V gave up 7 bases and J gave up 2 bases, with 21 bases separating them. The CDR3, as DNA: TGTGCCAGCAAGGTTATCGGGGGCGTAAGACCCTACGAGCAGTACTTC. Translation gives CASKVIGGVRPYEQYF.

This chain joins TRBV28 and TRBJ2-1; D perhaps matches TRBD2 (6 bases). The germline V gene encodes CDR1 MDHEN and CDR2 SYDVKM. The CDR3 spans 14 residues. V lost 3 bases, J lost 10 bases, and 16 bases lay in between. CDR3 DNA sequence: TGTGCCAGCAGTTTGAGCGGGCCTTACAGAGAGCAGTTCTTC. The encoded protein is CASSLSGPYREQFF.

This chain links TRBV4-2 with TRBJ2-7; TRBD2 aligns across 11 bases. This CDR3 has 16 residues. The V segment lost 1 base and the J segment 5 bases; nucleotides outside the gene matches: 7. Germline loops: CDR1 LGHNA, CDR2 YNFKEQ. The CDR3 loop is CASSQAIAGGIDEQYF. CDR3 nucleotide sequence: TGTGCCAGCAGCCAAGCGATAGCGGGGGGGATCGACGAGCAGTACTTC.